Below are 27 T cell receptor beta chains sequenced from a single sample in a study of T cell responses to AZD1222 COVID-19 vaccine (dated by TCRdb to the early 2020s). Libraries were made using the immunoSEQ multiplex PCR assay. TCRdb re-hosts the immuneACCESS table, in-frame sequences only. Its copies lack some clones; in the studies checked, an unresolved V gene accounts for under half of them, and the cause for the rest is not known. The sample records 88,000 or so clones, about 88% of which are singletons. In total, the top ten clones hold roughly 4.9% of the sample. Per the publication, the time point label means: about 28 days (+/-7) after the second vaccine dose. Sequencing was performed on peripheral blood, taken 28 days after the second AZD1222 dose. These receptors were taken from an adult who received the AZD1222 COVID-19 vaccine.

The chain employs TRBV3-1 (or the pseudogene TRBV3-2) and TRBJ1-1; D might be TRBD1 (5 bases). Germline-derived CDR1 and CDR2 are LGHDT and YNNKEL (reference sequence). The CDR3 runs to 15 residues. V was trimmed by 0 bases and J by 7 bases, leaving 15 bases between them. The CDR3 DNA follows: TGTGCCAGCAGCCAAGATGGCCAGGGACGCATTGAAGCTTTCTTT. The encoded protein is CASSQDGQGRIEAFF.

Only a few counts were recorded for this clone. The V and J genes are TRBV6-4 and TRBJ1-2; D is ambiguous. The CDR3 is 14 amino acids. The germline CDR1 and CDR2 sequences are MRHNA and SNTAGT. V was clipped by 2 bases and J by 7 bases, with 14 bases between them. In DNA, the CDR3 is TGTGCCAGCAGTGACGGCAGGACGGCGGCTGGCTACACCTTC. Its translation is CASSDGRTAAGYTF.

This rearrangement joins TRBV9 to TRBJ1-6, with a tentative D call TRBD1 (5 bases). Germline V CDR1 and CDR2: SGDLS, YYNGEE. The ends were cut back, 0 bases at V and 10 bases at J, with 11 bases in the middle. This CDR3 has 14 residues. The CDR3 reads CASSVAWGESPLHF. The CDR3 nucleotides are TGTGCCAGCAGCGTAGCTTGGGGGGAATCACCCCTCCACTTT.

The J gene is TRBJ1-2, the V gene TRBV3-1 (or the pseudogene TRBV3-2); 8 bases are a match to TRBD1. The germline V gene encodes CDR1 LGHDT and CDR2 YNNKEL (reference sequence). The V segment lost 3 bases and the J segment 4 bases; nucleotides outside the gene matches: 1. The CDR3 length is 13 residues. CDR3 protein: CASSQGQVYGYTF. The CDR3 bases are TGTGCCAGCAGCCAGGGACAGGTCTATGGCTACACCTTC.

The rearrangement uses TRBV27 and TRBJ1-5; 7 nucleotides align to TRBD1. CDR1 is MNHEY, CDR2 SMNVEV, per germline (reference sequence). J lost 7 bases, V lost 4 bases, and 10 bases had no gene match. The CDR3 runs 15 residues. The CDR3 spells CASSSLTGWGQPQHF. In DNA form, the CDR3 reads TGTGCCAGCAGTTCCCTGACAGGGTGGGGGCAGCCCCAGCATTTT.

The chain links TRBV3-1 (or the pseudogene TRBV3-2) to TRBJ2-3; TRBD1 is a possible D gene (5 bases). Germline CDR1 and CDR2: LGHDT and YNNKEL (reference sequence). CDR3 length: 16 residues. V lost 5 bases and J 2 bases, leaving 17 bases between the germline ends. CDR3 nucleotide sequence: TGTGCCAGCAGCGACAACGGTGGGGCAGACACAGATACGCAGTATTTT. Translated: CASSDNGGADTDTQYF.

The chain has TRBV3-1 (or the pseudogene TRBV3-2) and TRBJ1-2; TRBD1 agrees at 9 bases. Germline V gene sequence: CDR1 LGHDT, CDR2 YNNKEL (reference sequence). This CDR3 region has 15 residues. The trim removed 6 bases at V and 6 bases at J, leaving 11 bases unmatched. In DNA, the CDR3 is TGTGCCAGCAGAAAGGTAGGACAGGGGACGCATGGCTACACCTTC. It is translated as CASRKVGQGTHGYTF.

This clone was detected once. CDR3 in amino acids: CASSQNINTQYF. CDR3 DNA: TGTGCCAGCAGCCAAAACATTAATACGCAGTATTTT. This rearrangement joins TRBV3-1 (or the pseudogene TRBV3-2) to TRBJ2-3; D unresolved. V was pared by 2 bases and J by 7 bases, with 7 bases between. CDR3 size: 12 residues. CDR1 is LGHDT and CDR2 is YNNKEL in the germline V gene (reference sequence).

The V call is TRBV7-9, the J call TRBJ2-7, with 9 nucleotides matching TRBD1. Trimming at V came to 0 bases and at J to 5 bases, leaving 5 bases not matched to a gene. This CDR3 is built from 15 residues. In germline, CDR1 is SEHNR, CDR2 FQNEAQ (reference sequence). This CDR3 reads CASSLAGTGRNEQYF. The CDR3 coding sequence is TGTGCCAGCAGCTTAGCTGGGACAGGGCGGAACGAGCAGTACTTC. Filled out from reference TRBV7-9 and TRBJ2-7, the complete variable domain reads DTGVSQNPRHKITKRGQNVTFRCDPISEHNRLYWYRQTLGQGPEFLTYFQNEAQLEKSRLLSDRFSAERPKGSFSTLEIQRTEQGDSAMYLCASSLAGTGRNEQYFGPGTRLTVT.

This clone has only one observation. The CDR3, as DNA: TGTGCCAGCAGCGTAGTCTCGGACAGGGTCTATGGCTACACCTTC. This translates into CASSVVSDRVYGYTF. The chain combines TRBV9 with TRBJ1-2; 8 nucleotides align to TRBD1. The J segment lost 4 bases and the V segment lost 0 bases, leaving 5 bases of the junction unmatched. The CDR3 totals 15 residues. CDR1 SGDLS and CDR2 YYNGEE come from the germline V gene.

The CDR3 spells CASSYDPDRGLASGNTIYF. The CDR3, as DNA: TGTGCCAGCAGTTACGACCCGGACCGGGGCCTAGCCTCTGGAAACACCATATATTTT. The J gene is TRBJ1-3, the V gene TRBV6-2 or TRBV6-3; D may be TRBD1 (5 bases). V dropped 2 bases and J dropped 0 bases, with 20 bases sitting between them. In germline, CDR1 is MNHEY, CDR2 SVGEGT. This CDR3 spans 19 amino acids.

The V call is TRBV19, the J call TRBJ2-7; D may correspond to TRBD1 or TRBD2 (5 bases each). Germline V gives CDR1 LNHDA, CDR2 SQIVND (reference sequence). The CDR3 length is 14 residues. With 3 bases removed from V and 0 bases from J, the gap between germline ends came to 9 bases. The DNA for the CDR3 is TGTGCCAGTAGTATCCGGGGCCCCTCCTACGAGCAGTACTTC. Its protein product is CASSIRGPSYEQYF.

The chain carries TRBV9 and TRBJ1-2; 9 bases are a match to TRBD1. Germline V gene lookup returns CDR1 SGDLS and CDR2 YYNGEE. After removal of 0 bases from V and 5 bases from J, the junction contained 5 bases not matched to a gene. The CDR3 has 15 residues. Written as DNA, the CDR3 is TGTGCCAGCAGCGTAGGGGGACAGGGAGGATATGGCTACACCTTC. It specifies CASSVGGQGGYGYTF. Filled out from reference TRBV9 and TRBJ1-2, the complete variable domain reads DSGVTQTPKHLITATGQRVTLRCSPRSGDLSVYWYQQSLDQGLQFLIQYYNGEERAKGNILERFSAQQFPDLHSELNLSSLELGDSALYFCASSVGGQGGYGYTFGSGTRLTVV.

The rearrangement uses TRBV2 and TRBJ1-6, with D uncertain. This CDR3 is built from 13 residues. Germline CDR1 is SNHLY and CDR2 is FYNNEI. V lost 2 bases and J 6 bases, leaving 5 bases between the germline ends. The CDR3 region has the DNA TGTGCCAGCAGTGAATTAGCTAATTCACCCCTCCACTTT. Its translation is CASSELANSPLHF.

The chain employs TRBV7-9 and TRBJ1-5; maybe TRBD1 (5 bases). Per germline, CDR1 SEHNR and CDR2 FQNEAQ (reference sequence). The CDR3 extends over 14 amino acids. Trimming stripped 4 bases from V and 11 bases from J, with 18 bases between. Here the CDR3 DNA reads TGTGCCAGCAGCTCGGACTGGGGCGAGGTGGCCCAGCATTTT. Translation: CASSSDWGEVAQHF. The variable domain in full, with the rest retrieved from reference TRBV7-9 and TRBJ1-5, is DTGVSQNPRHKITKRGQNVTFRCDPISEHNRLYWYRQTLGQGPEFLTYFQNEAQLEKSRLLSDRFSAERPKGSFSTLEIQRTEQGDSAMYLCASSSDWGEVAQHFGDGTRLSIL.

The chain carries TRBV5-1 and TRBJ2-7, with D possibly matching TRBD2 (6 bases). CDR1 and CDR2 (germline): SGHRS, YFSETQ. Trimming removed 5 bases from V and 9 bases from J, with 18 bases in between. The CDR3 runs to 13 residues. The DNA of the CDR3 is TGCGCCAGCAGTTCTGGAGGAGGGTCAGGGCAGTACTTC. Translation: CASSSGGGSGQYF.

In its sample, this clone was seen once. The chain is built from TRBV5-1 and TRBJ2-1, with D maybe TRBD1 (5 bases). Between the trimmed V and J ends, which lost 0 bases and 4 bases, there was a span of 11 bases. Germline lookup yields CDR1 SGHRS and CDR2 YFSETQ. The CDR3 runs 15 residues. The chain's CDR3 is CASSLGQRRYNEQFF. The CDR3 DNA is TGCGCCAGCAGCTTGGGACAGCGCAGATACAATGAGCAGTTCTTC.

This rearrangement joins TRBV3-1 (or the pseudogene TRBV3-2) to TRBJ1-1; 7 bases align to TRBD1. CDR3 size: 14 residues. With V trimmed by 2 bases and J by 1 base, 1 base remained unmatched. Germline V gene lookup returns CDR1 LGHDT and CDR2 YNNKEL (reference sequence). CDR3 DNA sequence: TGTGCCAGCAGCCAATACAGGGGGAACACTGAAGCTTTCTTT. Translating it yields CASSQYRGNTEAFF.

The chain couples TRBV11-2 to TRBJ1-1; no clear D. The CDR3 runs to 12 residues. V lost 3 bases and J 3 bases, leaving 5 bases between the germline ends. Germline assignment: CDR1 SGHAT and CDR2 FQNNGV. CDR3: CASSFLDTEAFF. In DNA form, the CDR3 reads TGTGCCAGCAGCTTTTTAGACACTGAAGCTTTCTTT.

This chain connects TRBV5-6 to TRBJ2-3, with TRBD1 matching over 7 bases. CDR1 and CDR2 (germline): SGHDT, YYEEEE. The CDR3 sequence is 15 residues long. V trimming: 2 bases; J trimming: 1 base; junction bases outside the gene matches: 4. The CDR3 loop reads CASSLGQVRTDTQYF. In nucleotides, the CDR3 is TGTGCCAGCAGCTTAGGACAGGTCCGCACAGATACGCAGTATTTT.

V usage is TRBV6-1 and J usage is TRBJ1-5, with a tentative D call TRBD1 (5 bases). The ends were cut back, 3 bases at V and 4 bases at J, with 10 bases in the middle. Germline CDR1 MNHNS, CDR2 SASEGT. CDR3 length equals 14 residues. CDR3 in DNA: TGTGCCAGCAGTGACAGGGTACCGAATCAGCCCCAGCATTTT. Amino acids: CASSDRVPNQPQHF.

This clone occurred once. Written as DNA, the CDR3 is TGTGCCAGCAGTGGACAGGGTGTGAGGAGCAATCAGCCCCAGCATTTT. This encodes CASSGQGVRSNQPQHF. The rearrangement joins TRBV6-1 to TRBJ1-5; 7 bases are shared with TRBD1. The V gene end was trimmed by 4 bases and the J gene end by 1 base; junction bases not matched to a gene: 7. The CDR3 has 16 residues. Looked up from germline, CDR1 is MNHNS and CDR2 is SASEGT.

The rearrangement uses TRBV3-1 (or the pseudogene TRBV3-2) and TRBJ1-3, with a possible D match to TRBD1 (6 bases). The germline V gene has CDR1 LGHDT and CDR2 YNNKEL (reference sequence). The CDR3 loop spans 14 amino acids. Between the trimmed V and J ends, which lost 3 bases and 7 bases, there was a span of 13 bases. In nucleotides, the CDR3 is TGTGCCAGCAGCCAGCGTCAGGGGCTCAACACCATATATTTT. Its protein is CASSQRQGLNTIYF.

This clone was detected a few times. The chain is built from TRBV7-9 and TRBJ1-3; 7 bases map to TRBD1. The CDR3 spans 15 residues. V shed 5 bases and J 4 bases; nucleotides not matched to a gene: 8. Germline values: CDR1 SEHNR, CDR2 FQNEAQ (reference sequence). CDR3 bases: TGTGCCAGCAGCCTCACAGGGGTATCAGGAAACACCATATATTTT. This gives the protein CASSLTGVSGNTIYF.

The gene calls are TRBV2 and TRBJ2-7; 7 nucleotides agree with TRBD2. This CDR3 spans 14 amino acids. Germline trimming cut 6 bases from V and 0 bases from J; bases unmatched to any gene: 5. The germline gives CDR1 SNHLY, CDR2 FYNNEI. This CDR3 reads CASSAGVGSYEQYF. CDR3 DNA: TGTGCCAGCAGCGCGGGGGTAGGCTCCTACGAGCAGTACTTC.

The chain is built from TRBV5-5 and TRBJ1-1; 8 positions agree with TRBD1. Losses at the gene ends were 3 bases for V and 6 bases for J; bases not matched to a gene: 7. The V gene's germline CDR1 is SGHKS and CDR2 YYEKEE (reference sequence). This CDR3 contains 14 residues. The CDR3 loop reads CASSSGQAGAEAFF. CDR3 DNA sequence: TGTGCCAGCAGCTCGGGACAGGCAGGGGCTGAAGCTTTCTTT.

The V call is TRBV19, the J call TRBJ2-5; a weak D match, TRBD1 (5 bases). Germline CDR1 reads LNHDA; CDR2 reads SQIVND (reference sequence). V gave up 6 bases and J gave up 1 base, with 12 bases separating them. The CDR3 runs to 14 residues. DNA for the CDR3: TGTGCCAGTAGAGAGTCAGGGTCCCAAGAGACCCAGTACTTC. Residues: CASRESGSQETQYF.